This T cell receptor (beta chain) stems from a study of blood T cell repertoires in COVID-19. Turning to the study itself: T cells, B-cell-depleted T cells, or PBMCs supplied cDNA or gDNA.

Data came from immunoSEQ multiplex PCR; TCRdb stores just in-frame clones and leaves some out. The table includes 70,000 to 95,000 clones, 80% to 90% detected once. The CDR3 has 13 residues. With V trimmed by 1 base and J by 8 bases, 1 base remained unmatched. The V gene's germline CDR1 is SGHNT and CDR2 YYREEE (reference sequence). The table lists this clone with a count of one. The sequenced material came from peripheral blood. This chain joins TRBV5-4 and TRBJ2-1, with 9 nucleotides matching TRBD2. The sequence was obtained from a man in his 70s with active or convalescent COVID-19. For the CDR3, the DNA is TGTGCCAGCAGCTTGCTAGCGGGATATGAGCAGTTCTTC. Translation: CASSLLAGYEQFF.